This TCR beta chain was retrieved from a study of shared clonotypes between healthy human individuals. The repertoire was sequenced with immunoSEQ multiplex PCR; TCRdb's copy has only in-frame clones and lacks some. Here the sample spans 780,000 or so clones, over 60% being singletons. V lost 4 bases and J 1 base, leaving 7 bases between the germline ends. Germline assignment: CDR1 SQVTM and CDR2 ANQGSEA. The CDR3 consists of 12 residues. This clone has just one count. Other DNA variants within this sample encode the same CDR3. The sequenced material came from memory CD4+ T cells sorted from blood. Subset defined: CD45RA-negative fraction. The chain uses TRBV29-1 and TRBJ1-1; perhaps TRBD1 as D (5 bases). The clonotype comes from a woman aged 25 to 39 in good health. The CDR3 DNA follows: TGCAGCGTTGGGGGGTGGAACACTGAAGCTTTCTTT. Translation gives CSVGGWNTEAFF.